These 19 T cell receptor beta chains share one sample of origin, sequenced in a study of T cell changes during pregnancy in multiple sclerosis. Clones were sequenced by immunoSEQ multiplex PCR, and TCRdb holds only the in-frame ones, with some missing. The table includes about 44,000 clones, around nine tenths detected once. The source material was CD4+ T cells from peripheral blood mononuclear cells, sampled in the first trimester of pregnancy. These TCRs come from a female donor with multiple sclerosis, enrolled in a pregnancy study.

The table lists this clone with a count of one. The CDR3 is CAWSVTAGASTDTQYF. The CDR3 bases are TGTGCCTGGAGTGTAACAGCGGGAGCGAGCACAGATACGCAGTATTTT. The chain links TRBV30 to TRBJ2-3; 8 nucleotides agree with TRBD2. Germline lookup yields CDR1 GTSNPN and CDR2 SVGIG (reference sequence). CDR3 length: 16 residues. The V segment lost 0 bases and the J segment 0 bases; nucleotides outside the gene matches: 5.

V usage is TRBV30 and J usage is TRBJ2-7; 15 bases map to TRBD2. The CDR3 has 18 residues. The J segment lost 0 bases and the V segment lost 5 bases, leaving 11 bases of the junction unmatched. Germline-derived CDR1 and CDR2 are GTSNPN and SVGIG (reference sequence). In nucleotides, the CDR3 is TGTGCCTGGTCTACGGGACTAGCGGGAGGCACCTACTCCTACGAGCAGTACTTC. Translating gives CAWSTGLAGGTYSYEQYF.

The chain couples TRBV7-2 to TRBJ2-2; 13 bases line up with TRBD2. V was clipped by 2 bases and J by 7 bases; unmatched bases: 4. Per the germline V gene, CDR1 is SGHTA and CDR2 is FQGNSA. CDR3 length: 16 residues. The chain's CDR3 is CASSLLRLAGGGELFF. DNA for the CDR3: TGTGCCAGCAGCTTACTCCGACTAGCGGGGGGCGGGGAGCTGTTTTTT.

The chain employs TRBV10-3 and TRBJ1-1; D gene unclear. Trimming removed 0 bases from V and 3 bases from J, with 11 bases in between. The germline gives CDR1 ENHRY, CDR2 SYGVKD. The CDR3 is made up of 15 amino acids. The CDR3 is CAISESGASDTEAFF. The CDR3 DNA sequence: TGTGCCATCAGTGAGTCCGGAGCTAGTGACACTGAAGCTTTCTTT.

This clone was recorded only once. This chain uses TRBV19 with TRBJ1-2, with D perhaps matching TRBD1 (6 bases). The V end was cut by 6 bases, the J end by 4 bases, with 12 bases between. The CDR3 contains 13 residues. Per the germline V gene, CDR1 is LNHDA and CDR2 is SQIVND (reference sequence). The DNA for the CDR3 is TGTGCCAGTAGCCTTACAGGGATCTATGGCTACACCTTC. It specifies CASSLTGIYGYTF.

The CDR3 nucleotides read TGTGCCAGCAGACCCACAGGGGCGGGTGGCTACACCTTC. Protein: CASRPTGAGGYTF. The genes are TRBV11-2 and TRBJ1-2, with 7 bases matching TRBD1. The V gene's germline CDR1 is SGHAT and CDR2 FQNNGV. This CDR3 has 13 residues. J gave up 7 bases and V 6 bases, and 8 bases lay outside the gene matches.

This chain connects TRBV5-1 to TRBJ1-1; 7 nucleotides match TRBD1. Germline CDR1 reads SGHRS; CDR2 reads YFSETQ. The CDR3 spans 14 residues. With 3 bases clipped from V and 1 base from J, the junction kept 3 bases outside the gene matches. The CDR3 region has the DNA TGCGCCAGCAGCTCGGGACAGTCGAACACTGAAGCTTTCTTT. Its translation: CASSSGQSNTEAFF.

The chain joins TRBV19 to TRBJ2-7; 7 nucleotides line up with TRBD2. Per germline, CDR1 LNHDA and CDR2 SQIVND (reference sequence). CDR3 length equals 14 residues. Trimming removed 3 bases from V and 3 bases from J; junction bases left unmatched: 5. CDR3 in amino acids: CASSMGGFHYEQYF. CDR3 nucleotide sequence: TGTGCCAGTAGTATGGGGGGGTTCCACTACGAGCAGTACTTC.

This rearrangement joins TRBV18 to TRBJ2-1, with 8 positions matching TRBD1. CDR1 KGHSH and CDR2 LQKENI come from the germline V gene. This CDR3 has 14 amino acids. V was clipped by 7 bases and J by 5 bases; unmatched bases: 7. The CDR3 DNA sequence: TGTGCCAGCTACCGGGACAGGAGCGACAATGAGCAGTTCTTC. Amino acid sequence: CASYRDRSDNEQFF.

The J gene is TRBJ1-4, the V gene TRBV7-9; 10 bases are a match to TRBD1. The V and J ends lost 5 bases and 7 bases, in that order; junction bases with no gene match: 4. The CDR3 is 14 residues long. CDR1 and CDR2 (germline): SEHNR, FQNEAQ (reference sequence). The CDR3 here is CASSRTGGGEKLFF. DNA of the CDR3: TGTGCCAGCAGCCGGACAGGGGGAGGTGAAAAACTGTTTTTT. Supplemented by reference TRBV7-9 and TRBJ1-4, the full variable domain reads DTGVSQNPRHKITKRGQNVTFRCDPISEHNRLYWYRQTLGQGPEFLTYFQNEAQLEKSRLLSDRFSAERPKGSFSTLEIQRTEQGDSAMYLCASSRTGGGEKLFFGSGTQLSVL.

Of note for this clone: An end of the junction does not agree with germline; a read error may underlie this. V and J are TRBV7-7 and TRBJ2-3; possible D gene TRBD2, 6 bases. This CDR3 spans 16 amino acids. From germline, CDR1 is SSHAT and CDR2 FNYEAQ (reference sequence). This CDR3 reads CASSLGTSPGTDTQYF. The CDR3 DNA follows: TGTGCTAGCAGCTTAGGCACTAGCCCGGGCACAGATACGCAGTATTTT.

The chain is built from TRBV27 and TRBJ2-1; 10 nucleotides agree with TRBD2. Germline loops: CDR1 MNHEY, CDR2 SMNVEV (reference sequence). J lost 0 bases, V lost 4 bases, and 6 bases had no gene match. This CDR3 spans 17 amino acids. The CDR3 is CASSSLAGGPSYNEQFF. The CDR3 DNA follows: TGTGCCAGCAGTTCATTAGCGGGAGGCCCCTCCTACAATGAGCAGTTCTTC.

The rearrangement uses TRBV5-6 and TRBJ1-3, with D maybe TRBD1 (5 bases). CDR3 length: 15 residues. Per germline, CDR1 SGHDT and CDR2 YYEEEE. Trimming removed 0 bases from V and 2 bases from J, with 9 bases in between. The CDR3 bases are TGTGCCAGCAGCTTGGCCGGGGGAGCTGGAAACACCATATATTTT. The encoded protein is CASSLAGGAGNTIYF.

The chain carries TRBV7-9 and TRBJ1-5; tentative D call: TRBD1 (6 bases). This CDR3 comprises 16 residues. V lost 2 bases to trimming and J lost 1 base, with 12 bases between them. CDR1 is SEHNR, CDR2 FQNEAQ, per germline (reference sequence). CDR3 bases: TGTGCCAGCAGCTTAAGCTTACAGGGCAGCAATCAGCCCCAGCATTTT. Protein: CASSLSLQGSNQPQHF.

V gene TRBV28 combines with J gene TRBJ1-4, with D tentatively TRBD1 (5 bases). The germline gives CDR1 MDHEN, CDR2 SYDVKM. The CDR3 contains 16 residues. V was cut by 3 bases and J by 7 bases, with 18 bases left in between. The chain's CDR3 is CASSFYVGGTGEKLFF. The CDR3 DNA sequence: TGTGCCAGCAGTTTTTACGTGGGGGGTACGGGTGAAAAACTGTTTTTT. Full variable domain (rest looked up from reference TRBV28 and TRBJ1-4): DVKVTQSSRYLVKRTGEKVFLECVQDMDHENMFWYRQDPGLGLRLIYFSYDVKMKEKGDIPEGYSVSREKKERFSLILESASTNQTSMYLCASSFYVGGTGEKLFFGSGTQLSVL.

The rearrangement joins TRBV6-1 to TRBJ1-5; weak D call: TRBD1 (6 bases). Trimming took 4 bases from V and 0 from J, leaving 13 bases between them. The germline gives CDR1 MNHNS, CDR2 SASEGT. This CDR3 has 16 residues. The CDR3 sequence: CASSVKTGLSNQPQHF. The CDR3 coding sequence is TGTGCCAGCAGTGTGAAGACAGGACTTAGCAATCAGCCCCAGCATTTT.

About this clone: The same CDR3 can be traced to other DNA sequences in this sample. The CDR3 spells CASSLPGTSGGNEQFF. The CDR3 DNA is TGTGCCAGCAGCTTACCCGGGACTAGCGGGGGTAATGAGCAGTTCTTC. The V and J genes are TRBV5-4 and TRBJ2-1; TRBD2 agrees at 14 bases. This CDR3 is built from 16 residues. Germline V gene sequence: CDR1 SGHNT, CDR2 YYREEE (reference sequence). Trimming removed 2 bases from V and 7 bases from J; junction bases left unmatched: 5.

The chain recombines TRBV5-4 with TRBJ2-1; TRBD2 might be the D (5 bases). The CDR3 extends over 14 amino acids. Per germline, CDR1 SGHNT and CDR2 YYREEE (reference sequence). The V end lost 4 bases, the J end lost 1 base, and 9 bases lay between the germline ends. This chain's CDR3 is CASSPGVSYNEQFF. The CDR3 region has the DNA TGTGCCAGCAGCCCCGGGGTTTCCTACAATGAGCAGTTCTTC. Combining the CDR3 with reference TRBV5-4 and TRBJ2-1 gives the whole variable domain ETGVTQSPTHLIKTRGQQVTLRCSSQSGHNTVSWYQQALGQGPQFIFQYYREEENGRGNFPPRFSGLQFPNYSSELNVNALELDDSALYLCASSPGVSYNEQFFGPGTRLTVL.

The chain joins TRBV28 to TRBJ1-5, with 8 bases fitting TRBD1. In germline, CDR1 is MDHEN, CDR2 SYDVKM. This CDR3 is 16 amino acids long. V shed 4 bases, J shed 3 bases, and the junction held 8 bases outside the gene matches. CDR3 region: CASSSPGGRVNQPQHF. The CDR3 DNA reads as TGTGCCAGCAGTTCCCCAGGGGGCCGGGTCAATCAGCCCCAGCATTTT.